Shown below are 28 T cell receptor beta chains from a single sample sequenced in a study of T cells in narcolepsy. The method was immunoSEQ multiplex PCR; TCRdb's version includes in-frame clones alone and lacks a portion of them. The sample includes about 32,000 clones, over 70% of them seen just once. Sequenced material: memory (CD45RA-) CD4+ T cells from blood. The receptors shown here come from a human donor in good health.

This clone was counted between two and nine times. The chain links TRBV6-6 to TRBJ1-4; tentatively, D is TRBD1 (5 bases). This CDR3 spans 13 amino acids. V was shortened by 6 bases and J by 4 bases, with 9 bases between the two germline ends. Germline CDR1 reads MNHNY; CDR2 reads SVGAGI (reference sequence). CDR3 coding DNA: TGTGCCAGCAGCGCGACAGTTAATGAAAAACTGTTTTTT. Translation gives CASSATVNEKLFF.

V and J are TRBV14 and TRBJ2-7, with D possibly being TRBD1 (5 bases). V was shortened by 4 bases and J by 6 bases, with 16 bases between the two germline ends. CDR1 SGHDN and CDR2 FVKESK come from the germline V gene. The CDR3 has 14 amino acids. CDR3 nucleotides: TGTGCCAGCAGCCTTAGCAAGGGGATATCCGAGCAGTACTTC. This codes for CASSLSKGISEQYF.

This chain uses TRBV27 with TRBJ2-2; D gene ambiguous. Deletions cut 3 bases from V and 0 bases from J, with 8 bases between. The CDR3 runs to 15 residues. Germline lookup yields CDR1 MNHEY and CDR2 SMNVEV (reference sequence). CDR3 nucleotides: TGTGCCAGCAGTTTTGGCCGCGCGAACACCGGGGAGCTGTTTTTT. Protein sequence: CASSFGRANTGELFF.

The chain has TRBV5-1 and TRBJ1-1, with no clear D. V lost 0 bases and J lost 5, with 8 bases in between. Germline CDR1 SGHRS, CDR2 YFSETQ. This CDR3 comprises 13 residues. The CDR3 reads CASSLARVTEAFF. DNA of the CDR3: TGCGCCAGCAGCTTGGCCAGAGTAACTGAAGCTTTCTTT.

The rearrangement joins TRBV18 to TRBJ2-3; 8 positions match TRBD1. Germline loops: CDR1 KGHSH, CDR2 LQKENI. The CDR3 contains 15 residues. Trimming at V came to 6 bases and at J to 2 bases, leaving 7 bases not matched to a gene. CDR3 residues: CASSPRQGYTDTQYF. CDR3 DNA: TGTGCCAGCTCGCCTAGACAGGGGTACACAGATACGCAGTATTTT.

This clone was seen more than once but under ten times. The V and J genes are TRBV10-3 and TRBJ1-2; perhaps TRBD1 as D (6 bases). The CDR3 contains 14 residues. Germline V gene data show CDR1 as ENHRY and CDR2 as SYGVKD. V was shortened by 2 bases and J by 7 bases, with 14 bases between the two germline ends. CDR3 sequence: CAISEGQWETGYTF. The CDR3 DNA follows: TGTGCCATCAGTGAGGGACAGTGGGAGACTGGCTACACCTTC.

The chain links TRBV28 to TRBJ1-1; no reliable D call. The ends were cut back, 7 bases at V and 4 bases at J, with 7 bases in the middle. CDR1 and CDR2 from the germline V gene are MDHEN and SYDVKM. This CDR3 has 11 amino acids. CDR3 sequence: CASTQSTEAFF. As DNA, the CDR3 is TGTGCCAGCACCCAGAGCACTGAAGCTTTCTTT.

V is TRBV14 and J is TRBJ2-1; TRBD2 agrees at 13 bases. The trim removed 3 bases at V and 6 bases at J, leaving 5 bases unmatched. The CDR3 loop spans 16 amino acids. From germline, CDR1 is SGHDN and CDR2 FVKESK. The CDR3 region is CASSQALAGGPNEQFF. The CDR3 DNA follows: TGTGCCAGCAGCCAGGCACTAGCGGGAGGGCCCAATGAGCAGTTCTTC. Together with reference TRBV14 and TRBJ2-1, the CDR3 gives the full variable domain: EAGVTQFPSHSVIEKGQTVTLRCDPISGHDNLYWYRRVMGKEIKFLLHFVKESKQDESGMPNNRFLAERTGGTYSTLKVQPAELEDSGVYFCASSQALAGGPNEQFFGPGTRLTVL.

The rearrangement uses TRBV19 and TRBJ2-1; 13 bases map to TRBD2. Germline lookup yields CDR1 LNHDA and CDR2 SQIVND (reference sequence). The V gene end was trimmed by 6 bases and the J gene end by 7 bases; junction bases not matched to a gene: 9. CDR3 length: 16 residues. In nucleotides, the CDR3 is TGTGCCAGTAGCGGACTAGCGGGAGCTGGGAGGAATGAGCAGTTCTTC. Its protein is CASSGLAGAGRNEQFF.

Points on this clone: The sample contains more than one DNA sequence encoding this CDR3. The chain couples TRBV18 to TRBJ2-7, with 8 bases lining up with TRBD1. J was trimmed by 2 bases and V by 3 bases; bases with no gene match: 6. The CDR3 is 15 residues long. Germline values: CDR1 KGHSH, CDR2 LQKENI. CDR3 loop: CASSPGQGKPYEQYF. The CDR3 DNA reads as TGTGCCAGCTCACCCGGACAGGGAAAACCCTACGAGCAGTACTTC.

The table lists this clone with a count of one. V gene TRBV19 combines with J gene TRBJ2-2; 7 bases match TRBD2. The CDR3 covers 12 residues. Looked up from germline, CDR1 is LNHDA and CDR2 is SQIVND (reference sequence). CDR3 sequence reads: CGAGENTGELFF. The CDR3 nucleotides read TGTGGTGCGGGGGAGAACACCGGGGAGCTGTTTTTT. The entire variable domain, with the rest obtained from reference TRBV19 and TRBJ2-2, is as follows: DGGITQSPKYLFRKEGQNVTLSCEQNLNHDAMYWYRQDPGQGLRLIYYSQIVNDFQKGDIAEGYSVSREKKESFPLTVTSAQKNPTAFYLCGAGENTGELFFGEGSRLTVL.

V and J are TRBV6-5 and TRBJ1-6; no reliable D call. Germline V gives CDR1 MNHEY, CDR2 SVGAGI. The CDR3 consists of 12 residues. V lost 1 base to trimming and J lost 7 bases, with 2 bases between them. The CDR3 is CASSYWNSPLHF. The CDR3 DNA sequence: TGTGCCAGCAGTTACTGGAATTCACCCCTCCACTTT.

V usage is TRBV6-5 and J usage is TRBJ2-7; 8 positions match TRBD2. With 0 bases clipped from V and 3 bases from J, the junction kept 7 bases outside the gene matches. Looked up from germline, CDR1 is MNHEY and CDR2 is SVGAGI. There are 16 residues in the CDR3. The CDR3 DNA reads as TGTGCCAGCAGTTACTCGAATTCGGGAGGGGGCTACGAGCAGTACTTC. This translates into CASSYSNSGGGYEQYF.

The rearrangement uses TRBV2 and TRBJ1-2; D is undetermined. CDR1 is SNHLY, CDR2 FYNNEI, per germline. V was trimmed by 6 bases and J by 2 bases, leaving 16 bases between them. The CDR3 has 15 residues. The CDR3 here is CASSPRWRRNYGYTF. The CDR3 coding sequence is TGTGCCAGCAGCCCCCGTTGGAGAAGAAACTATGGCTACACCTTC.

V and J are TRBV29-1 and TRBJ2-5, with TRBD1 matching 8 bases. The J call may be in error: the DNA end matches TRBJ2-7 better. This CDR3 spans 13 amino acids. Per the germline V gene, CDR1 is SQVTM and CDR2 is ANQGSEA. The CDR3 spells CSVRTGGSYEQYF. The CDR3 DNA is TGCAGCGTCCGAACAGGGGGCTCCTACGAGCAGTACTTC.

This rearrangement joins TRBV27 to TRBJ1-1; possibly TRBD1 for D (5 bases). CDR1 and CDR2 (germline): MNHEY, SMNVEV (reference sequence). The CDR3 sequence is 18 residues long. Trimming cost V 5 bases and J 1 base, with 23 bases left between them. CDR3 loop: CASSGPGRAGSKNTEAFF. The CDR3 region has the DNA TGTGCCAGCAGTGGACCCGGTAGGGCAGGGAGTAAGAACACTGAAGCTTTCTTT.

The rearrangement links TRBV5-1 to TRBJ2-3, with TRBD1 as a possible D gene (5 bases). This CDR3 has 15 amino acids. Germline CDR1 SGHRS, CDR2 YFSETQ. Trimming removed 1 base at V and 0 bases at J, with 9 bases between. DNA of the CDR3: TGCGCCAGCAGCTTGTTGGCAGGGAGCACAGATACGCAGTATTTT. This gives the protein CASSLLAGSTDTQYF.

For the CDR3, the DNA is TGTGCCAGTTCCGGGACCGATAATCAGCCCCAGCATTTT. Amino acids: CASSGTDNQPQHF. The V call is TRBV19, the J call TRBJ1-5; maybe TRBD1 (5 bases). Germline V CDR1 and CDR2: LNHDA, SQIVND (reference sequence). V lost 8 bases to trimming and J lost 4 bases, with 12 bases between them. There are 13 residues in the CDR3. The whole variable domain, remainder taken from reference TRBV19 and TRBJ1-5, is DGGITQSPKYLFRKEGQNVTLSCEQNLNHDAMYWYRQDPGQGLRLIYYSQIVNDFQKGDIAEGYSVSREKKESFPLTVTSAQKNPTAFYLCASSGTDNQPQHFGDGTRLSIL.

The rearrangement uses TRBV2 and TRBJ2-7; possibly TRBD2 for D (6 bases). The germline V gene encodes CDR1 SNHLY and CDR2 FYNNEI. This CDR3 region has 14 residues. Trimming took 1 base from V and 3 from J, leaving 10 bases between them. The CDR3 coding sequence is TGTGCCAGCAGTGAAGACGGGAGTCGCTACGAGCAGTACTTC. Amino acid sequence: CASSEDGSRYEQYF.

Remarks on this clone: This sample also contains other DNA sequences that code for the same CDR3. The chain combines TRBV2 with TRBJ2-3, with TRBD2 matching 8 bases. V gave up 8 bases and J gave up 3 bases; unmatched junction bases: 4. Germline V gives CDR1 SNHLY, CDR2 FYNNEI. The CDR3 contains 13 residues. CDR3 nucleotide sequence: TGTGCCAGCGGTCTAGCGGGTACAGATACGCAGTATTTT. Protein sequence: CASGLAGTDTQYF.

The rearrangement uses TRBV6-5 and TRBJ1-2; 7 bases map to TRBD1. The germline V gene has CDR1 MNHEY and CDR2 SVGAGI. The V and J ends lost 7 bases and 0 bases, in that order; junction bases with no gene match: 2. This CDR3 region has 13 residues. The CDR3 is CASTDRANYGYTF. The DNA of the CDR3 is TGTGCCAGCACCGACAGGGCTAACTATGGCTACACCTTC.

This chain connects TRBV13 to TRBJ1-6; a possible D gene is TRBD1 (6 bases). V dropped 6 bases and J dropped 5 bases, with 20 bases sitting between them. CDR1 is PRHDT and CDR2 is FYEKMQ in the germline V gene (reference sequence). The CDR3 has 17 residues. CDR3 DNA: TGTGCCAGCAGGCAAAGGAGTACAGGGAGAAATAATTCACCCCTCCACTTT. The encoded protein is CASRQRSTGRNNSPLHF.

This clone was observed once. As DNA, the CDR3 is TGTGCCAGCAGCTTTGGGACGGGAGTACCCAATGAGCAGTTCTTC. Its translation is CASSFGTGVPNEQFF. The chain uses TRBV11-3 and TRBJ2-1; the D gene is possibly TRBD2 (6 bases). Germline CDR1 and CDR2: SGHNT and YENEEA. Trimming shortened V by 3 bases and J by 6 bases, and 15 bases separated the two germline ends. The CDR3 extends over 15 amino acids.

This clone appeared a few times. The chain employs TRBV18 and TRBJ2-7; TRBD1 matches at 9 bases. CDR3 length: 14 amino acids. V was clipped by 3 bases and J by 4 bases; unmatched bases: 4. Germline CDR1 reads KGHSH; CDR2 reads LQKENI. The CDR3 DNA reads TGTGCCAGCTCACCCCGGACAGGGGAGTACGAGCAGTACTTC. Translating it yields CASSPRTGEYEQYF.

This clone was seen a few times. V and J are TRBV2 and TRBJ1-5; D gene unclear. Germline lookup yields CDR1 SNHLY and CDR2 FYNNEI. CDR3 size: 14 residues. V was trimmed by 1 base and J by 2 bases, leaving 6 bases between them. The CDR3 is CASSEGVGNQPQHF. The CDR3 nucleotides read TGTGCCAGCAGTGAAGGGGTCGGCAATCAGCCCCAGCATTTT.

The J gene is TRBJ2-5, the V gene TRBV5-1, with TRBD1 matching over 7 bases. The germline V gene encodes CDR1 SGHRS and CDR2 YFSETQ. The CDR3 consists of 14 residues. V lost 4 bases, J lost 5 bases, and 8 bases stayed unmatched. Here the CDR3 DNA reads TGCGCCAGCAGCGAAACAGGGGTTCTGGAGACCCAGTACTTC. Amino acid sequence: CASSETGVLETQYF.

This clone was recorded once. The chain carries TRBV5-1 and TRBJ2-3; 8 bases line up with TRBD2. From germline, CDR1 is SGHRS and CDR2 YFSETQ. Unmatched junction bases numbered 8, after V lost 5 bases and J lost 6 bases. The CDR3 is 14 amino acids. CDR3 DNA sequence: TGCGCCAGCAGATCTTCCGGGAGGGTTGATACGCAGTATTTT. It translates to CASRSSGRVDTQYF.

This clone was detected a few times. This chain uses TRBV15 with TRBJ2-7, with 8 nucleotides matching TRBD2. The trim removed 9 bases at V and 0 bases at J, leaving 7 bases unmatched. The CDR3 is made up of 14 amino acids. Germline loops: CDR1 LNHNV, CDR2 YYDKDF (reference sequence). The CDR3 DNA sequence: TGTGCCACGGGGAGGAGCGGGAGCTCCTACGAGCAGTACTTC. Translation gives CATGRSGSSYEQYF.